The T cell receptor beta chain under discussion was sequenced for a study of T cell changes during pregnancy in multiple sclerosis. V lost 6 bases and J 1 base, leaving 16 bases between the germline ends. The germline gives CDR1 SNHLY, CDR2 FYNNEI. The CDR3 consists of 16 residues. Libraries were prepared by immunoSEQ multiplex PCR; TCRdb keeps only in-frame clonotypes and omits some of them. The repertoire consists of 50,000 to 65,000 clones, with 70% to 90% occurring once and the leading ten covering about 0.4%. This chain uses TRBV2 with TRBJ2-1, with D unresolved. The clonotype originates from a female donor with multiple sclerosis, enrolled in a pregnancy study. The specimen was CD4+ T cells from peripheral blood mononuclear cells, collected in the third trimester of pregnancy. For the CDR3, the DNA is TGTGCCAGCAGACCCACGGCCCCGGGTTCCTACAATGAGCAGTTCTTC. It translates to CASRPTAPGSYNEQFF.